This T cell receptor (beta chain) emerged from a study of metastatic and nonmetastatic thyroid tumors. Study at large: Samples came from malignant and benign thyroid patients, and repertoires were compared across blood and tumor or nodule tissue. Broader study findings: In blood and tumor, TCR beta diversity was reportedly significantly higher in malignant thyroid tumors than in benign nodules.

Notes on this clone: Antigen unknown.

Thyroid surgery was preceded by no treatment in any patient. TCRdb ran MiXCR on the PCR reads. The sample lists around 28,000 clones, 25% to 30% occurring once. This TCR was recovered from a female donor with papillary thyroid cancer or a benign thyroid nodule (not recorded which). Some clones in this sample may be carry-over from other donors' samples. The specimen sequenced was blood.

CDR3 region: CSAPGQGASDVNEKLFF. Written as DNA, the CDR3 is TGCAGTGCCCCGGGACAGGGGGCGTCCGATGTGAATGAAAAACTGTTTTTT. The chain links TRBV20-1 to TRBJ1-4, with TRBD1 matching over 12 bases. The germline CDR1 and CDR2 sequences are DFQATT and SNEGSKA (reference sequence). J was trimmed by 5 bases and V by 6 bases; bases with no gene match: 13. The CDR3 runs 17 residues.